What follows is one T cell receptor (beta chain) and its context. The antigen is unknown. This entry is derived from a study of monozygotic twins with inflammatory bowel disease. Notes on the study in general: Repertoire similarity matched across concordant and discordant twins, perhaps owing to limited power.

Germline V gives CDR1 SGHVS, CDR2 FQNEAQ. The CDR3 is 15 amino acids. UMIs were attached via template switching, each with a 6-nucleotide sample barcode. Using the 5' RACE reads, TCRdb records one entry per CDR3 protein without DNA. The sample includes roughly 120,000 distinct CDR3 sequences. No T cells were sorted before total RNA was taken from whole blood. Specimen: blood. The TCR originated in a human donor with ulcerative colitis or Crohn's disease, or a healthy co-twin of an affected twin (not recorded which). This chain uses TRBV7-8 with TRBJ2-2; TCRdb's D call of TRBD2 is untestable without DNA. The CDR3 loop reads CASSLAGGVGGELFF.